The 13 T cell receptor beta chains given below trace back to one sample, sequenced in a study of blood T cell repertoires in COVID-19. The table came from immunoSEQ multiplex PCR; TCRdb's copy has only in-frame clones and leaves some out. Here the sample spans roughly 190,000 clones, roughly nine tenths being singletons. Material: peripheral blood. All receptors come from a woman between 55 and 75 years old with COVID-19, enrolled during active disease.

The rearrangement uses TRBV10-3 and TRBJ1-1; D possibly corresponds to TRBD1 (5 bases). Germline CDR1 and CDR2: ENHRY and SYGVKD. V was shortened by 10 bases and J by 4 bases, with 16 bases between the two germline ends. This CDR3 region has 13 residues. The CDR3 protein is CATGGTRGTEAFF. As DNA, the CDR3 is TGTGCCACCGGGGGGACTCGAGGCACTGAAGCTTTCTTT.

The chain links TRBV15 to TRBJ2-3, with D possibly TRBD2 on 7 matching bases. There are 15 residues in the CDR3. Per germline, CDR1 LNHNV and CDR2 YYDKDF (reference sequence). V was clipped by 2 bases and J by 1 base, with 10 bases between them. The CDR3: CATSRWGGGTDTQYF. The CDR3, as DNA: TGTGCCACCAGCAGATGGGGGGGCGGCACAGATACGCAGTATTTT.

This clone was seen once. The chain uses TRBV29-1 and TRBJ2-2, with 12 bases aligning to TRBD2. Trimming cost V 7 bases and J 5 bases; bases outside gene matches: 11. This CDR3 has 16 amino acids. The germline gives CDR1 SQVTM, CDR2 ANQGSEA. The DNA for the CDR3 is TGCAGCGCCAGGGGGGGACTAGCGGGTTTTACCGGGGAGCTGTTTTTT. Encoded protein: CSARGGLAGFTGELFF.

CDR3 nucleotides: TGTGCCAGCAGCTTTATGGACAGGGTCCCCTACGAGCAGTACTTC. It codes for CASSFMDRVPYEQYF. The genes are TRBV5-6 and TRBJ2-7, with 8 positions matching TRBD1. Losses at the gene ends were 2 bases for V and 2 bases for J; bases not matched to a gene: 6. This CDR3 region has 15 residues. Germline CDR1 SGHDT, CDR2 YYEEEE.

This clone was counted a single time. The chain links TRBV6-5 to TRBJ2-2, with 8 bases aligning to TRBD1. The V gene's germline CDR1 is MNHEY and CDR2 SVGAGI. V gave up 6 bases and J gave up 0 bases; unmatched junction bases: 3. The CDR3 consists of 15 residues. CDR3: CASSRTGSNTGELFF. The CDR3 region has the DNA TGTGCCAGCAGCCGGACAGGGTCGAACACCGGGGAGCTGTTTTTT.

This sequence joins TRBV19 and TRBJ2-7; 10 positions agree with TRBD1. With 7 bases clipped from V and 4 bases from J, the junction kept 19 bases outside the gene matches. The CDR3 spans 18 residues. CDR1 and CDR2 from the germline V gene are LNHDA and SQIVND (reference sequence). The CDR3 region is CASTPWGDSDRGKYEQYF. CDR3 sequence (DNA): TGTGCCAGTACCCCCTGGGGCGACTCGGACAGGGGGAAATACGAGCAGTACTTC.

The gene calls are TRBV18 and TRBJ1-5; the match to TRBD1 covers 7 bases. V lost 2 bases to trimming and J lost 7 bases; unmatched junction nucleotides: 5. The CDR3 runs to 14 residues. Germline-derived CDR1 and CDR2 are KGHSH and LQKENI. The CDR3 region has the DNA TGTGCCAGCTCACCATCGACAGGGACCCAGCCCCAGCATTTT. This translates into CASSPSTGTQPQHF.

V and J are TRBV30 and TRBJ2-3, with 12 bases aligning to TRBD2. The V and J ends lost 4 bases and 6 bases, in that order; junction bases with no gene match: 8. Germline CDR1 and CDR2: GTSNPN and SVGIG (reference sequence). This CDR3 region has 15 residues. CDR3 DNA sequence: TGTGCCTGGACGACACTAGCGGGAGGCGCTGATACGCAGTATTTT. This gives the protein CAWTTLAGGADTQYF.

This clone was seen only once. The chain recombines TRBV4-2 with TRBJ2-5, with 12 positions matching TRBD2. The junction had 9 bases not matched to a gene; V was cut back by 0 bases and J by 1 base. The CDR3 runs 19 residues. In germline, CDR1 is LGHNA, CDR2 YNFKEQ. The CDR3 reads CASSQDYSRTSGIQETQYF. CDR3 nucleotide sequence: TGTGCCAGCAGCCAAGATTACAGCCGGACTAGCGGGATCCAAGAGACCCAGTACTTC.

J is TRBJ1-2 and V is TRBV29-1, with D possibly being TRBD1 (5 bases). CDR3 length: 15 amino acids. Germline V gene sequence: CDR1 SQVTM, CDR2 ANQGSEA. V lost 7 bases to trimming and J lost 6 bases, with 24 bases between them. The CDR3 spells CSAVRDWTASDGYTF. In nucleotides, the CDR3 is TGCAGCGCCGTTAGGGACTGGACGGCCTCCGATGGCTACACCTTC.

This clone was recorded only once. An end of the junction differs from the germline gene, which may be a read error. The rearrangement links TRBV7-3 to TRBJ2-7; no clear D gene. The CDR3 length is 12 residues. CDR1 SGHTA and CDR2 FQGTGA come from the germline V gene. CDR3 DNA: TGTGCCAGCAGCTCATCTTGGGCCGCTTGGCACTTC. It yields the protein CASSSSWAAWHF. The full variable domain, rest sourced from reference TRBV7-3 and TRBJ2-7, is GAGVSQTPSNKVTEKGKYVELRCDPISGHTALYWYRQSLGQGPEFLIYFQGTGAADDSGLPNDRFFAVRPEGSVSTLKIQRTERGDSAVYLCASSSSWAAWHFGPGTRLTVT.

This chain connects TRBV4-1 to TRBJ2-5; D is possibly TRBD1 (6 bases). The CDR3 has 15 amino acids. The germline V gene has CDR1 MGHRA and CDR2 YSYEKL. The V end lost 2 bases, the J end lost 4 bases, and 14 bases lay between the germline ends. The CDR3 spells CASSQYAGERETQYF. For the CDR3, the DNA is TGCGCCAGCAGCCAATATGCAGGGGAGAGAGAGACCCAGTACTTC.

The chain couples TRBV5-1 to TRBJ1-5; D gene unclear. V was clipped by 5 bases and J by 0 bases, with 12 bases between them. The CDR3 runs to 15 residues. Germline CDR1 reads SGHRS; CDR2 reads YFSETQ. The CDR3, as DNA: TGCGCCAGCAGGATCGACACGAATAGCAATCAGCCCCAGCATTTT. Encoded protein: CASRIDTNSNQPQHF.